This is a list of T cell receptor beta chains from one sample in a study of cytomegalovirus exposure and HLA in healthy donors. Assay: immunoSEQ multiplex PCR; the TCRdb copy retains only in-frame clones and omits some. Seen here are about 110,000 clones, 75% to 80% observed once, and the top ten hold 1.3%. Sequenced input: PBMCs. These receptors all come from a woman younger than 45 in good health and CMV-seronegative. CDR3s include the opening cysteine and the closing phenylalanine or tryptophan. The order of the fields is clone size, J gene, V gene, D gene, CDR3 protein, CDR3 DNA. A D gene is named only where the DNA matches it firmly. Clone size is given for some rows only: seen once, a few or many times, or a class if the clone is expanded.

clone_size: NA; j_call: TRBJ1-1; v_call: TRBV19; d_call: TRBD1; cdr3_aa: CASSTGGPEAFF; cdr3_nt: TGTGCCAGTAGTACAGGGGGTCCTGAAGCTTTCTTT
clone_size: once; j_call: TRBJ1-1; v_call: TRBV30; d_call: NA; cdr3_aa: CAWIGGNWAEAFF; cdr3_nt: TGTGCCTGGATTGGGGGGAACTGGGCTGAAGCTTTCTTT
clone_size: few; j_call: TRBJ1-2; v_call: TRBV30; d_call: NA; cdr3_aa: CAWSPHLALGGYTF; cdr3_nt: TGTGCCTGGAGTCCACATCTAGCGTTGGGTGGCTACACCTTC
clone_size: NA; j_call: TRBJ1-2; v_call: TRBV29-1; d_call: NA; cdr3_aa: CSVDLSLRGDYGYTF; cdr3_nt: TGCAGCGTTGACTTGTCTCTCAGGGGTGACTATGGCTACACCTTC
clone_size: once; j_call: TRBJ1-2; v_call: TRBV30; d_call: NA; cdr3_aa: CAWGDYPFYGYTF; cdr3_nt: TGTGCCTGGGGAGACTATCCCTTCTATGGCTACACCTTC
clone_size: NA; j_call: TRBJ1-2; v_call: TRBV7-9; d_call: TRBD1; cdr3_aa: CASSHKWTGGNGYTF; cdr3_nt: TGTGCCAGCAGCCATAAATGGACAGGGGGGAATGGCTACACCTTC
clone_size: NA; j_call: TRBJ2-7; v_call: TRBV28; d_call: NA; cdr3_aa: CASSLLRLEQYF; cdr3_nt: TGTGCCAGCAGTTTATTACGGTTGGAGCAGTACTTC
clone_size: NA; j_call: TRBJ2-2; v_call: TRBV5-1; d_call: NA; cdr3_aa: CASRTGTSNTGELFF; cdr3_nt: TGCGCCAGCAGAACCGGGACTTCGAACACCGGGGAGCTGTTTTTT
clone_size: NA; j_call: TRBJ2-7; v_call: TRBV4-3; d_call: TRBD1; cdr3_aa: CASSQDLDRGWIYEQYF; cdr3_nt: TGCGCCAGCAGCCAAGATCTAGACAGGGGATGGATCTACGAGCAGTACTTC
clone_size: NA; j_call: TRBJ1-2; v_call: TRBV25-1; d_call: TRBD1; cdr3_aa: CASSPTGGLGYTF; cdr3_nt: TGTGCCAGCAGCCCGACAGGGGGGCTTGGCTACACCTTC
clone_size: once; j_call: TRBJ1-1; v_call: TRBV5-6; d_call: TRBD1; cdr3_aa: CASSPGTDEAFF; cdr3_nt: TGTGCCAGCAGCCCGGGGACAGATGAAGCTTTCTTT
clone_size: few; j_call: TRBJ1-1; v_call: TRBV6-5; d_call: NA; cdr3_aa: CASSGAESTEAFF; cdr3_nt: TGTGCCAGCAGCGGAGCAGAGTCGACTGAAGCTTTCTTT